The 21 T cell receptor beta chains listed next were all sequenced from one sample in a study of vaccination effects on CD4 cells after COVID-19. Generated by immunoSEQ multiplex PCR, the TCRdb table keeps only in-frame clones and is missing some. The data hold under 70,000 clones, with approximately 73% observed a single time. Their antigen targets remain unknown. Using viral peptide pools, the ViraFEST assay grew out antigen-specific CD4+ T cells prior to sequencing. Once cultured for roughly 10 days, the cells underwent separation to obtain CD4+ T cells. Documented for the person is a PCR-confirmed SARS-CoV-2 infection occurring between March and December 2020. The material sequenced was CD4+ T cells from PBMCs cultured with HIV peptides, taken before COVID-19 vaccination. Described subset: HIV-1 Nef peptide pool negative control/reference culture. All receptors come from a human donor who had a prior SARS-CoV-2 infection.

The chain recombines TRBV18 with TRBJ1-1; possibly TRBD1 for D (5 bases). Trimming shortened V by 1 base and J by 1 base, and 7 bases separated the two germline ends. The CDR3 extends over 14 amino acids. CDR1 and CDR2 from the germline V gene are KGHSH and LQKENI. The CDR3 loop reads CASSPLTGNTEAFF. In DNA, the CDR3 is TGTGCCAGCTCACCACTCACAGGGAACACTGAAGCTTTCTTT.

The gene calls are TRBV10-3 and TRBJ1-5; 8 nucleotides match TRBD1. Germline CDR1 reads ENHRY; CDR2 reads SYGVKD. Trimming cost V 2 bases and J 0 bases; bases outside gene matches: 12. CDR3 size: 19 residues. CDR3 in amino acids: CAISEHIDRGRFSNQPQHF. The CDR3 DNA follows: TGTGCCATCAGTGAGCATATCGACAGGGGAAGGTTTAGCAATCAGCCCCAGCATTTT.

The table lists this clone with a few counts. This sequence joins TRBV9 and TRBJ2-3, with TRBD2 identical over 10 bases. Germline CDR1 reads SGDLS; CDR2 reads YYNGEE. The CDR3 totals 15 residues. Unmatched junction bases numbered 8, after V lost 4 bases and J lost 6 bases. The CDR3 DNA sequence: TGTGCCAGCAGCCCCAGCGGGGGGGGTTCGGATACGCAGTATTTT. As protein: CASSPSGGGSDTQYF.

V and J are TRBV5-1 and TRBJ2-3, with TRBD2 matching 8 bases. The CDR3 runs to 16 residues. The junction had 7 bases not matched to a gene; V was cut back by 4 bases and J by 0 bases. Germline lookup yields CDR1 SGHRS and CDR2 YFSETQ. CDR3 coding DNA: TGCGCCAGCAGCACCGGACTAGCCCCTAGCACAGATACGCAGTATTTT. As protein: CASSTGLAPSTDTQYF.

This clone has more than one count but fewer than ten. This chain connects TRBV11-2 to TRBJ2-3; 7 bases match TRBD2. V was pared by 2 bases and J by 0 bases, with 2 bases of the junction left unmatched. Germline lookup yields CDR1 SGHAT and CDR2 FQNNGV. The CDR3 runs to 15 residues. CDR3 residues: CASSLWGGSTDTQYF. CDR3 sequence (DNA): TGTGCCAGCAGCTTATGGGGGGGAAGCACAGATACGCAGTATTTT.

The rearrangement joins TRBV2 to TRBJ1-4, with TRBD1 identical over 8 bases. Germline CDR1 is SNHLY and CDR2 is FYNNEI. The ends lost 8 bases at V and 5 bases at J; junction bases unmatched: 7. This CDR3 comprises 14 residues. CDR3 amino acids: CASSKQGGNEKLFF. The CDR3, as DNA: TGTGCCAGCTCTAAACAGGGGGGGAATGAAAAACTGTTTTTT.

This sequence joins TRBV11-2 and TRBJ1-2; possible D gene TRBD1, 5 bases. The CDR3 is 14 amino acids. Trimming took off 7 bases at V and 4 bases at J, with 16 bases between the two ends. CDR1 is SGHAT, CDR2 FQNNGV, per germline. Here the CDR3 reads CASTTGRGGYGYTF. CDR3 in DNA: TGTGCCAGCACCACCGGACGGGGGGGCTATGGCTACACCTTC.

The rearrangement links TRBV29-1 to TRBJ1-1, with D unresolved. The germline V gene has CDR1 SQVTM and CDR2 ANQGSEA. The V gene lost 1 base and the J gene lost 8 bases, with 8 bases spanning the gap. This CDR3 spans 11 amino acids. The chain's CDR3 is CSVEGAGEAFF. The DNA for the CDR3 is TGCAGCGTTGAAGGGGCGGGCGAAGCTTTCTTT. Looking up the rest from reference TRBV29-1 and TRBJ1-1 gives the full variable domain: SAVISQKPSRDICQRGTSLTIQCQVDSQVTMMFWYRQQPGQSLTLIATANQGSEATYESGFVIDKFPISRPNLTFSTLTVSNMSPEDSSIYLCSVEGAGEAFFGQGTRLTVV.

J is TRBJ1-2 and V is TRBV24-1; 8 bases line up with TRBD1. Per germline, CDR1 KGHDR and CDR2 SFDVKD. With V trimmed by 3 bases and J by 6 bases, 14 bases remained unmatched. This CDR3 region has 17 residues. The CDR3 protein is CATSDETGTGKGDGYTF. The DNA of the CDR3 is TGTGCCACCAGTGATGAAACCGGGACAGGTAAAGGGGATGGCTACACCTTC.

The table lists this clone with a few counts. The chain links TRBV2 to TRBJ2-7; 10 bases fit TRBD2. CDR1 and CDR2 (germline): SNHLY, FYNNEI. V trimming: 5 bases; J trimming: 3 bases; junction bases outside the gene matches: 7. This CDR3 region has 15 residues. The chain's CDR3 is CASSPRTSGRYEQYF. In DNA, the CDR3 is TGTGCCAGCAGTCCTAGGACTAGCGGCCGCTACGAGCAGTACTTC.

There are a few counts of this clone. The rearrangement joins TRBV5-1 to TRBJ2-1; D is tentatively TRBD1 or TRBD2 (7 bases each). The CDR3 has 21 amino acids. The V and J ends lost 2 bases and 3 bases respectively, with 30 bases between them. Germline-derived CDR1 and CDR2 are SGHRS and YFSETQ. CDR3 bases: TGCGCCAGCAGCTTAGGGAGGGGGCGCAGCGGGTGGGGGCAATACTACAATGAGCAGTTCTTC. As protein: CASSLGRGRSGWGQYYNEQFF.

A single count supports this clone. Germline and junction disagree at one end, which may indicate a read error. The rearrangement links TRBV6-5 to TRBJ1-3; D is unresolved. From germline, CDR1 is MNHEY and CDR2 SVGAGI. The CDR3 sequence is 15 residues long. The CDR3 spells CASIYGEFSGNTIYF. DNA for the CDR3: TGTGCCAGCATTTACGGGGAATTCTCTGGAAACACCATATATTTT.

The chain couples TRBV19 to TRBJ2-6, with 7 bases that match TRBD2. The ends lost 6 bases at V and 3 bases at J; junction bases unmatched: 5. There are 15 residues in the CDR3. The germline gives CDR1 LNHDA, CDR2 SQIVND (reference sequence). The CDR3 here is CASSGGSIGANVLTF. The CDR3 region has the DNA TGTGCCAGTAGCGGGGGGTCGATTGGGGCCAACGTCCTGACTTTC. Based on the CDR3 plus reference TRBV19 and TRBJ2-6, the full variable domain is DGGITQSPKYLFRKEGQNVTLSCEQNLNHDAMYWYRQDPGQGLRLIYYSQIVNDFQKGDIAEGYSVSREKKESFPLTVTSAQKNPTAFYLCASSGGSIGANVLTFGAGSRLTVL.

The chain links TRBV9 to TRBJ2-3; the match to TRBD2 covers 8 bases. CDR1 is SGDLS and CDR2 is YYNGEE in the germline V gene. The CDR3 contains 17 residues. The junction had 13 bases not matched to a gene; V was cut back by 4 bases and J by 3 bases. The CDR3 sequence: CASSFAGGAVWTDTQYF. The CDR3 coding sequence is TGTGCCAGCAGCTTCGCGGGAGGTGCGGTGTGGACAGATACGCAGTATTTT.

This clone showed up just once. DNA of the CDR3: TGTGCCAGCATTAGCCTGGGGGGGGCTAACTATGGCTACACCTTC. This codes for CASISLGGANYGYTF. The chain employs TRBV6-5 and TRBJ1-2, with D possibly matching TRBD1 (5 bases). CDR3 length equals 15 residues. Trimming cost V 7 bases and J 0 bases, with 15 bases left between them. Germline CDR1 and CDR2: MNHEY and SVGAGI.

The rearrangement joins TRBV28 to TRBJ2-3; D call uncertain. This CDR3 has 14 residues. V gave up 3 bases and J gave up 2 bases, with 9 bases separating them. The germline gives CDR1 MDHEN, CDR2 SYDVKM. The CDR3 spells CASSFRWATDTQYF. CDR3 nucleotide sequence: TGTGCCAGCAGTTTTAGGTGGGCCACAGATACGCAGTATTTT.

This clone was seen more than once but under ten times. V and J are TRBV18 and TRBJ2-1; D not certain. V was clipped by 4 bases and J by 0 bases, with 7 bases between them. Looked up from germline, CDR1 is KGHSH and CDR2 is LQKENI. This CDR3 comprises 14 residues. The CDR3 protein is CASSQASSYNEQFF. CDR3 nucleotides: TGTGCCAGCTCACAGGCGAGCTCCTACAATGAGCAGTTCTTC.

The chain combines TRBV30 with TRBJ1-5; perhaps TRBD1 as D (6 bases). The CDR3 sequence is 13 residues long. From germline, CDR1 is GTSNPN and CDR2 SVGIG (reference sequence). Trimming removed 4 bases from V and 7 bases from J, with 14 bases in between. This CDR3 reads CAWTRGQGQPQHF. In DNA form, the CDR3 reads TGTGCCTGGACTCGAGGGCAGGGGCAGCCCCAGCATTTT.

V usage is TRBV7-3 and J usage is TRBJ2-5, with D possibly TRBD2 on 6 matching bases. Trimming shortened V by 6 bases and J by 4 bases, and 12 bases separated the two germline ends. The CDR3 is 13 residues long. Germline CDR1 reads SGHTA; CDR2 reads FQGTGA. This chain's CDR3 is CASRSGVGETQYF. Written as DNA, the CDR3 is TGTGCCAGCAGGTCGGGGGTTGGAGAGACCCAGTACTTC. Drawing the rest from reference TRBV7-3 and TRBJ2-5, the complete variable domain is GAGVSQTPSNKVTEKGKYVELRCDPISGHTALYWYRQSLGQGPEFLIYFQGTGAADDSGLPNDRFFAVRPEGSVSTLKIQRTERGDSAVYLCASRSGVGETQYFGPGTRLLVL.

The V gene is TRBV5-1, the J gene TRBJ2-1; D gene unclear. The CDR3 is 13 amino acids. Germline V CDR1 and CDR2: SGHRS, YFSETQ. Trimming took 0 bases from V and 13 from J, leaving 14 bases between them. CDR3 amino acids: CASSLELSHLQFF. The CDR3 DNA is TGCGCCAGCAGCTTGGAGTTGTCTCACCTCCAGTTCTTC.

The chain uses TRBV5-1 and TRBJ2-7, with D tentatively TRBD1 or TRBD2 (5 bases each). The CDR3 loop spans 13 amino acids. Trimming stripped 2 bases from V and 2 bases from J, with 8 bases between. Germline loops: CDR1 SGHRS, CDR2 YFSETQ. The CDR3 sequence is CASSFGTAYEQYF. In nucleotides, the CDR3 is TGCGCCAGCAGCTTTGGGACGGCCTACGAGCAGTACTTC.